This record concerns one TCR beta chain sequence. With V trimmed by 1 base and J by 4 bases, 3 bases remained unmatched. Germline CDR1 and CDR2: SGHAT and FQNNGV. CDR3 length equals 15 residues. The data are from a study of blood T cell repertoires in COVID-19. Study-wide context: Researchers got acute and convalescent COVID-19 samples from the United States, Italy and Spain.

The Seattle patients joined while their infection was active and were tracked longitudinally afterward. Produced via immunoSEQ multiplex PCR; TCRdb's table is partial and in-frame only. The sample has a few hundred thousand clones, about 80% seen once; the top ten hold less than 20%. This receptor was taken from a person aged 65-85 years with COVID-19, enrolled during active disease. Sequences were obtained from peripheral blood. This chain links TRBV11-2 with TRBJ1-5, with 8 bases aligning to TRBD1. The DNA of the CDR3 is TGTGCCAGCAGCTTAGGGGACAGGCCAAATCAGCCCCAGCATTTT. The encoded protein is CASSLGDRPNQPQHF.